Sequencing of this T cell receptor beta chain was carried out in a study of OX40 agonist ivuxolimab in advanced cancers. About the study: Dose-escalation patients' cancers were hepatocellular carcinoma, melanoma, renal cell or head and neck cancer. With a range of roughly 20 to 90, age averaged approximately 60 years, and more than 75% were male. Under the entry rules, prior anti-PD-1, anti-PD-L1 or anti-CTLA-4 therapy was allowed, and more than 35% had some.

Germline V gene sequence: CDR1 SGDLS, CDR2 YYNGEE. Trimming at V came to 4 bases and at J to 5 bases, leaving 12 bases not matched to a gene. The CDR3 consists of 17 residues. The repertoire was sequenced with immunoSEQ multiplex PCR; TCRdb's copy has only in-frame clones and lacks some. The sample has about 67,000 clones; approximately 90% are singletons. The chain combines TRBV9 with TRBJ1-1; 12 nucleotides match TRBD1. This sequence was found in an adult with an advanced solid tumor such as melanoma, head and neck, liver or kidney cancer. The source material was CD4+ or CD8+ T cells sorted from blood, sampled in a trial of the OX40 agonist ivuxolimab. The CDR3 loop is CASSSDGTGGFRTEAFF. In nucleotides, the CDR3 is TGTGCCAGCAGCTCCGACGGGACAGGGGGCTTTAGGACTGAAGCTTTCTTT.